This record concerns one T cell receptor beta chain sequence. The antigen is unknown. The data are from a study of glioma-infiltrating T cells after dendritic cell vaccination. V was pared by 4 bases and J by 5 bases, with 14 bases between. The CDR3 is 14 residues long. The V gene's germline CDR1 is MGHRA and CDR2 YSYEKL. Up to about 2 ug genomic DNA was used for TCRB CDR3 amplification. The primer mix had 60 V beta and 13 J beta primers. Libraries were prepared by immunoSEQ multiplex PCR; TCRdb keeps only in-frame clonotypes and omits some of them. The sample consists of 55,000 to 75,000 clones, about 80% of them appearing once. Time point indicated: after dendritic cell vaccination, including at tumor progression/relapse. Patients had residual fresh-frozen tumor tissue and more than two years of survival data. Overall study results and limits: The cohort had few patients with full blood and tumor sets.

The receptor was isolated from a human donor with glioblastoma. The chain recombines TRBV4-1 with TRBJ2-5; TRBD2 might be the D (6 bases). Sequences were derived from blood, sampled after dendritic cell vaccination. The CDR3 DNA reads TGCGCCAGCAGCCTTACCGGGACTTCGGAGACCCAGTACTTC. Protein: CASSLTGTSETQYF.